This T cell receptor (beta chain) was profiled in a study of T cells in Graves' hyperthyroidism and ophthalmopathy. CDR1 SGDLS and CDR2 YYNGEE come from the germline V gene. V lost 4 bases to trimming and J lost 4 bases, with 15 bases between them. CDR3 size: 14 residues. General study findings and limits: Model predictions of ophthalmopathy came a median around 6.5 months before onset. Blood also carried most thyroid clonotypes expanded above 0.001.

Diagnosis of hyperthyroidism was new in patients aged 18 to 65, and its duration was under 2 months. On the basis of clinical symptoms, serum thyroxine and TRAb, thyroid ultrasound and orbital computed tomography, diagnoses were made. This clonotype appeared a few times. Its antigen is not identified. It was RNA transcripts that yielded the amplified TCR beta CDR3 regions. During a first-round RT-PCR of the TCR CDR3, the HTBI primer set was used. TCRdb called the multiplex PCR reads again in MiXCR, with one record for every CDR3 protein. This sample yields about 720,000 distinct CDR3 sequences, of which about a sixth are seen a single time; over 7.5% belongs to the top ten.

V gene TRBV9 combines with J gene TRBJ2-7; the D gene is possibly TRBD1 (5 bases). The sequence was collected from a man younger than 35 with Graves' hyperthyroidism. Sequencing was done on a sample of blood. The CDR3 reads CASSPTTGGYEQYF. The CDR3 DNA is TGTGCCAGCAGCCCGACCACAGGCGGTTACGAGCAGTACTTC.